This TCR beta chain was sequenced for a study of cytomegalovirus exposure and HLA in healthy donors (dated by TCRdb to 2016 to 2017). For context, the study as a whole: An earlier analysis of several hundred of the donors reported approximately 280 Gb of sequence data and approximately 120 million unique TCR beta sequences obtained from about 179 million T cells. To decide whether each TCR beta V gene segment behaved as functional or pseudogenic, an earlier analysis of nearly 600 of the donors relied on high-throughput TCR beta sequencing. On average, 235,054 unique TCR beta nucleotide sequences were sequenced per donor among about 400 genotyped donors of the cohort, with roughly 20% of those sequences being non-productive. Rather than using new phenotypic data, the later analysis identified candidate immune exposures from TCR beta sequences and from how often those sequences occurred across donors. The study aimed to test whether cataloging public T cell receptors could reveal signatures of past pathogen exposure. Along with the approximately 700-subject first cohort, a separate validation cohort of around 120 different subjects was used. Both class I and class II loci were covered by HLA typing, at four-digit resolution. Using immunosequencing, the study profiled T cell repertoires from about 650 subjects and related those repertoires to cytomegalovirus serostatus. Approximately 300 gigabases of sequencing data and tens of millions of unique TCR sequences were included in an early release covering under 650 HLA-typed donors. The genetic ancestry cluster associated with self-reported Caucasian donors included over 65% of the approximately 410 genotyped donors. In a later genetic analysis, genome-wide SNP genotypes for about three fifths of the roughly 670 donors were used, and that subset was treated as a discovery cohort. Alongside the repertoire data, information on donor age, sex, ethnicity and CMV serostatus was compiled. To predict cytomegalovirus infection status, the study brought together high-throughput TCR immunosequencing, statistical association of individual TCRs with disease status, and machine learning. Typing coverage differed by locus: A, B, C, DRB1 and DQB1 were typed in roughly 620-630 donors, DQA1 in about 510, DPA1 in 600 to 610, and DPB1 in about 450. All discovery cohort repertoires had been generated using a single sequencing platform. To study patterns of TCR occurrence, a later analysis re-analyzed previously published TCR beta repertoires from hundreds of donors and added high-resolution HLA genotyping. Because of strong linkage in the cohort, a handful of DR-DQ haplotypes were treated as single units for association and clustering. Overall study outcomes, separate from this receptor: In a later analysis, the rate of TCR association differed among HLA loci, with DRB1 alleles having the most associated TCRs and HLA-C alleles having the fewest. When HLA alleles, especially DR and DQ, strongly co-occurred, attributing TCR associations to individual alleles was difficult. A later analysis found that HLA-associated TCR beta chains were more clonally expanded and had lower generation probabilities than equally common non-associated chains. Only TCR beta chains were sequenced in this cohort, and the absence of alpha or paired-chain data limited detectable features. It was suggested by the authors that the approach could potentially be generalized to other disease states and immunological phenotypes. The classifier was reported to diagnose cytomegalovirus status with high specificity and sensitivity in both the original and validation cohorts. Because HLA typing was missing for some donors at each locus, association tests included only the typed subset. A later genetic analysis associated a missense DCLRE1C variant with V-gene and J-gene trimming of TCR beta chains, and an independent cohort replicated the association. The study gave a list of 150 to 200 TCR beta chains associated with cytomegalovirus. In vitro tests confirmed that a few of the cytomegalovirus-associated TCR beta chains recognize cytomegalovirus antigens. Some IMGT-functional V segments, including TRBV6-2 and TRBV6-3, could not be distinguished by the 87-base-pair reads and were therefore excluded. In a later analysis, some 18,000 TCR beta sequences were associated with specific HLA alleles at a false discovery rate of 0.05. A cluster of highly shared sequence variants was judged likely to represent a technical artifact of the sequencing pipeline. While some public TCRs were present in many individuals, most TCR sequences turned up only very rarely across donors. Several of the top co-occurrence clusters appeared to be linked to parvovirus B19, influenza, CMV and Epstein-Barr virus, according to a later analysis. The presence/absence analyses assumed that sequencing depth was roughly uniform across donors, and that assumption may not be true. Immune exposure information for the cohort was limited to CMV serostatus. Linkage disequilibrium might explain the correlated functional status among segregating V segments, but an unknown experimental factor could not be excluded. A further reported finding was that TCR beta sequences accurately predicted the HLA-A and HLA-B alleles for most subjects in the first cohort. According to a later analysis, most CMV-associated TCR beta chains appeared to be HLA-restricted, and the HLA associations seemed to be driven largely by CMV exposure. According to a later genetic analysis, donors in an Asian-associated ancestry cluster had fewer N-insertions in productive TCRs than the roughly 700-donor mean. In an earlier analysis of approximately 600 of the donors, most TCR beta V segments were observed in productive rearrangements about 87% or about 30% of the time, broadly matching IMGT annotations. Approximately 18 rarely observed V segments, including chromosome 9 orphons, were excluded from the earlier analysis of approximately 500 of the donors because counts were too low.

Relative to germline, V is missing 5 bases and J is missing 3 bases, with 18 bases of the junction outside any gene match. Counted from cysteine to phenylalanine, this CDR3 has 19 amino acids. The CDR3 DNA has 57 bases and is translated from base 1. Based on the germline V gene, the CDR1 and CDR2 sequences are KGHSH and LQKENI. Library preparation employed the immunoSEQ multiplex PCR assay. A mixture of 60 forward primers for TCR Vbeta segments and 13 reverse primers for TCR Jbeta segments was used in the multiplex PCR. The CDR3 region of rearranged TCR beta genes was amplified from genomic DNA by a multiplex PCR assay. The Illumina HiSeq System was used to sequence the amplified TCR beta libraries as 87-base-pair reads. The paper's processing steps were these. Across the 700 or so repertoires, a later analysis counted roughly 84 million unique TCR beta chains, 9.5 million to 13 million of which were shared by at least two donors. Raw reads were error-corrected and collapsed into unique sequences by a nearest-neighbor algorithm in which closely related sequences were merged to remove PCR and sequencing errors. To assign V, D and J gene segments, CDR3 sequences were aligned to IMGT reference sequences. For a sequence to be retained, a match of at least six nucleotides was required to both a V gene segment and a J gene segment. A rearrangement was called productive if the CDR3 had no stop codons and remained in frame with V and J, and every other rearrangement was called non-productive. CDR3 was defined by IMGT convention, running from the second conserved V-encoded cysteine to the conserved J-encoded phenylalanine. Sequences without an unambiguous match to a single V gene segment were excluded from the earlier analysis of 587 of the donors. In an earlier analysis of approximately 500 of the donors, a V segment was called functional when productive rearrangements were above 56.7%, and segregating when the standard deviation between donors exceeded 5%. A statistical classification framework was built to diagnose cytomegalovirus status from the catalog of TCR beta chain sequences. A later analysis assigned V and J genes by comparing TCR nucleotide sequences with IMGT/GENE-DB human TR gene sequences. The TCRdist pipeline was used in a later analysis to assign CDR3 sequences and most-parsimonious VDJ recombination scenarios. In a later analysis, each TCR beta chain was defined by its CDR3 amino acid sequence together with its V-gene family, and reads without a unique V-gene family were excluded. In a later analysis, 450 to 600 highly shared, low-generation-probability nucleotide sequences were removed to address suspected cross-contamination and a sequencing artifact. In a later analysis, a clonal expansion index was calculated for each public chain from normalized within-repertoire ranks of inferred template counts. Generation probabilities in a later analysis came from a VDJ recombination model fitted to out-of-frame rearrangements, and those results were checked against IGoR. In a later analysis, hypergeometric tests were used to score TCR-TCR, TCR-HLA and TCR-CMV co-occurrence, with a repertoire-size bias correction applied to TCR pairs. To estimate false discovery rates, a later analysis permuted the HLA or CMV assignments 20 times. A later analysis grouped co-occurring TCRs with DBSCAN, adding TCRdist sequence similarity when clustering within HLA-allele-positive subsets. Repertoires with fewer than 30,000 or more than 120,000 public chains were left out of co-occurrence clustering, as were about five repertoires with anomalous nucleotide sharing. Held by TCRdb, this immuneACCESS table contains in-frame sequences only and omits some clones. Under half of the omission traces to an unresolved V gene where checked; the cause of the rest is unknown. From that table come the V and J calls and clone size; the DNA was used to work out D and trimming. This specimen's table enumerates 80,000 to 100,000 clones. The leading ten clones occupy 15% of the sample.

In total, 600 or so healthy bone marrow donors made up the cohort. At the time of sampling, all cohort members were nominally healthy, though unrecorded immune exposures were likely present. The donor tested CMV seropositive and was one of the 289 seropositive cohort members. A peripheral blood sample was collected from each donor, and TCR beta sequencing was performed on peripheral blood mononuclear cells. Genomic DNA was extracted from the blood cell samples with the Qiagen DNeasy Blood Extraction Kit. Concerning this clone itself: It lacks a known antigen.

The clonotype comes from a man aged 45-65 years in good health and CMV-seropositive. Recombination connected TRBV18 to TRBJ1-4; TRBD1 aligns with 7 central bases. The sequenced sample consisted of PBMCs. The nucleotide sequence is TGTGCCAGCTCATCCCGACGACAGGGACATACCTCCTCTAATGAAAAACTGTTTTTT. Its coded protein is CASSSRRQGHTSSNEKLFF.